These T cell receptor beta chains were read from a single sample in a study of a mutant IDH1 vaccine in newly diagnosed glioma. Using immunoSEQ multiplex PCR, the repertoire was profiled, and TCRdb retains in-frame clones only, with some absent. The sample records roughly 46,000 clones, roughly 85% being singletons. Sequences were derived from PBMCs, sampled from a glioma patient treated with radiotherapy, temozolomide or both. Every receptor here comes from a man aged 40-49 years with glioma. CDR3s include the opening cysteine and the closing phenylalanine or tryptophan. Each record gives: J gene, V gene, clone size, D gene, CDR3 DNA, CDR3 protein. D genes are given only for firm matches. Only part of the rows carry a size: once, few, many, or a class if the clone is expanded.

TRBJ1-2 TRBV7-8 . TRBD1 TGTGCCAGCAGCGAGACAGGGAATGGAGACTATGGCTACACCTTC CASSETGNGDYGYTF
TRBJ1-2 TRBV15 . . TGTGCCACCAGCGGATCCGGGACCGCTTATGGCTACACCTTC CATSGSGTAYGYTF
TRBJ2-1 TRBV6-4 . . TGTGCCAGCAGTGACTTCCGTGCTGAGCAGTTCTTC CASSDFRAEQFF
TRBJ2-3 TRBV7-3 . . TGTGCCAGCAGCCCGGGACTAGATACGCAGTATTTT CASSPGLDTQYF
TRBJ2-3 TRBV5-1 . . TGCGCCAGCACCCTCGGCGGGGGCACAGATACGCAGTATTTT CASTLGGGTDTQYF
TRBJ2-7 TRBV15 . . TGTGCCACCAGCAGAGGGAACAGGCGCAACTACGAGCAGTACTTC CATSRGNRRNYEQYF
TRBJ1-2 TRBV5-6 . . TGTGCCAGCAGCCCCCCGGGGGGGGCTAACTATGGCTACACCTTC CASSPPGGANYGYTF
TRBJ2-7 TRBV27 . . TGTGCCAGCAGTTTATCCGGGTTGGTTAGGGCAGACGAGCAGTACTTC CASSLSGLVRADEQYF
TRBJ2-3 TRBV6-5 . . TGTGCCAGCTTTCCTACAGGGAAGGGCACAGATACGCAGTATTTT CASFPTGKGTDTQYF
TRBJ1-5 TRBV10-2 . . TGCGCCAGCAGTCTAGAGGGACCTCAGCCCCAGCATTTT CASSLEGPQPQHF
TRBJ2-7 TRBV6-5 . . TGTGCCAGCAGACGGGACAACCAAGAGCAGTACTTC CASRRDNQEQYF
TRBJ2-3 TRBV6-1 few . TGTGCCAGCAGGGTCCGGGACGGCAGGTCAGATACGCAGTATTTT CASRVRDGRSDTQYF